Listed below are T cell receptor beta chains from one sample, sequenced in a study of control samples from healthy donors and cancer patients. The table came from immunoSEQ multiplex PCR; TCRdb's copy has only in-frame clones and leaves some out. The sample yields roughly 70,000 clones, 94% seen once. The source material was blood. The receptors derive from a woman aged 25-40 years in good health. Each CDR3 is given with its conserved first and last residue. The D gene is left open where the match is weak. Clone size, where shown, is once, few, many, or a class for clones that have expanded.

v_call	d_call	cdr3_length	clone_size	j_call	cdr3_nt	cdr3_aa
TRBV10-3	TRBD1	13	-	TRBJ2-7	TGTGCCATTACCCGGACAGGGGGATACGAGCAGTACTTC	CAITRTGGYEQYF
TRBV19	-	15	-	TRBJ2-6	TGTGCCAGTAGTTTAGATAGGTCTGGGGCCAACGTCCTGACTTTC	CASSLDRSGANVLTF
TRBV7-9	-	12	-	TRBJ1-5	TGTGCCAGCCAATACAGCAATCAGCCCCAGCATTTT	CASQYSNQPQHF
TRBV28	-	15	-	TRBJ1-4	TGTGCCAGCAGTTTAATAGTCAGGAGTGATGAAAAACTGTTTTTT	CASSLIVRSDEKLFF
TRBV12-3/TRBV12-4	-	13	-	TRBJ1-2	TGTGCCAGCAGCTACCTTTCTCGAAGCGGCTACACCTTC	CASSYLSRSGYTF
TRBV5-4	-	14	-	TRBJ1-2	TGTGCCAGCAGCTTAATCCAGGGAAACGATGGCTACACCTTC	CASSLIQGNDGYTF
TRBV6-1	TRBD2	16	-	TRBJ2-3	TGTGCCAGCAGTGAAAGACTAGCGGGGTACACAGATACGCAGTATTTT	CASSERLAGYTDTQYF
TRBV6-5	-	12	-	TRBJ1-1	TGTGCCAGCAGTCGCGGGGCCCTAGAAGCTTTCTTT	CASSRGALEAFF
TRBV10-3	-	11	-	TRBJ2-1	TGTGCCATCAGTGATTATGGGTCGCAGTTCTTC	CAISDYGSQFF
TRBV2	-	12	once	TRBJ1-1	TGTGCCAGCAGGGGGGGCGAGGTTGAAGCTTTCTTT	CASRGGEVEAFF
TRBV5-1	-	14	once	TRBJ1-1	TGCGCCAGCAGCTTCACGGGCCAGAACACTGAAGCTTTCTTT	CASSFTGQNTEAFF
TRBV7-3	-	14	medium-sized	TRBJ2-1	TGTGCCAGCAGCTTATCCCTCGGTTACAATGAGCAGTTCTTC	CASSLSLGYNEQFF
TRBV6-5	-	15	-	TRBJ1-6	TGTGCCAGCAGTTTGTATAGCTCCTATAATTCACCCCTCCACTTT	CASSLYSSYNSPLHF
TRBV7-6	-	14	-	TRBJ1-5	TGTGCCAGCAGCTTAGACAGCCTCAATCAGCCCCAGCATTTT	CASSLDSLNQPQHF
TRBV7-8	TRBD1	16	-	TRBJ1-5	TGTGCCAGCAGCCCAACGGGGACAGGGGTTGGTCAGCCCCAGCATTTT	CASSPTGTGVGQPQHF
TRBV7-8	TRBD1	12	-	TRBJ2-1	TGTGCCAGCAGCTTAGCCGGGACAGGGGGGTTCTTC	CASSLAGTGGFF
TRBV7-9	TRBD1	16	once	TRBJ2-2	TGTGCCAGCAGCCACCGGGACAGGGCGAACACCGGGGAGCTGTTTTTT	CASSHRDRANTGELFF
TRBV5-4	-	15	-	TRBJ2-3	TGTGCCAGCAGCCTGGTCATGGGGCCCACAGATACGCAGTATTTT	CASSLVMGPTDTQYF
TRBV6-4	-	14	-	TRBJ1-1	TGTGCCAGCAGTGACCCGAATGGGTACACTGAAGCTTTCTTT	CASSDPNGYTEAFF
TRBV28	-	12	-	TRBJ2-3	TGTGCCAGCAGTTCCCCAGCAGATACGCAGTATTTT	CASSSPADTQYF
TRBV7-9	TRBD1	16	-	TRBJ1-2	TGTGCCAGCAGCATACCTACAGGGGGCGCTAACTATGGCTACACCTTC	CASSIPTGGANYGYTF
TRBV6-1	-	13	-	TRBJ1-1	TGTGCCAGCAGTGAAGTGGAAAGGGACGAAGCTTTCTTT	CASSEVERDEAFF
TRBV4-1	-	16	-	TRBJ1-6	TGCGCCAGCAGCCAAGCCCCGGGGCAGTATAATTCACCCCTCCACTTT	CASSQAPGQYNSPLHF
TRBV27	TRBD1	16	few	TRBJ1-2	TGTGCCAGCCATCCAGGGGGCCACGGTTCGGACTATGGCTACACCTTC	CASHPGGHGSDYGYTF
TRBV18	-	15	-	TRBJ1-1	TGTGCCAGCTCACCATACGGAACAGGACGAACTGAAGCTTTCTTT	CASSPYGTGRTEAFF
TRBV6-5	TRBD1	14	-	TRBJ1-6	TGTGCCAGCTCCCGGGACAGCTATAATTCACCCCTCCACTTT	CASSRDSYNSPLHF
TRBV5-1	-	13	-	TRBJ1-2	TGCGCCAGCAGCTTGAGCCAGCCCAATGGCTACACCTTC	CASSLSQPNGYTF
TRBV7-2	-	13	-	TRBJ2-5	TGTGCCAGCAGCTCAAGGGTTCAAGAGACCCAGTACTTC	CASSSRVQETQYF
TRBV25-1	-	16	-	TRBJ2-3	TGTGCCAGCAGTGAGGGGACCGGGTTTGGTACAGATACGCAGTATTTT	CASSEGTGFGTDTQYF
TRBV7-3	TRBD1	15	-	TRBJ2-1	TGTGCCAGCAGCCAGACAGGGATGTTTTTCAATGAGCAGTTCTTC	CASSQTGMFFNEQFF
TRBV30	TRBD1	12	-	TRBJ1-6	TGTGCCTGGAGGCGGACAGGGGGGCCCCTCCACTTT	CAWRRTGGPLHF
TRBV5-8	-	14	-	TRBJ1-5	TGTGCCAGCAGCTTTCGGGCAGGGGATCAGCCCCAGCATTTT	CASSFRAGDQPQHF
TRBV9	-	16	-	TRBJ2-1	TGTGCCAGCAGCGTAGATGGGGGCGCGGGCTACAATGAGCAGTTCTTC	CASSVDGGAGYNEQFF
TRBV4-1	-	14	-	TRBJ1-6	TGCGCCAGCAGCCATGACGCAATAGGTTCACCCCTCCACTTT	CASSHDAIGSPLHF
TRBV5-1	TRBD2	15	-	TRBJ2-2	TGCGCCAGCAGCACGGGAGGGGGGCCATCCGGGGAGCTGTTTTTT	CASSTGGGPSGELFF
TRBV29-1	-	15	-	TRBJ1-6	TGCAGCGTCACCCAGGGGACCTCCTATAATTCACCCCTCCACTTT	CSVTQGTSYNSPLHF
TRBV24-1	TRBD1	14	-	TRBJ2-7	TGTGCCACCAGTGATTTGTGGCAGGGGGACGAGCAGTACTTC	CATSDLWQGDEQYF
TRBV5-1	-	13	-	TRBJ1-4	TGCGCCAGCAGCTTACAGGGTGGAGAAAAACTGTTTTTT	CASSLQGGEKLFF
TRBV27	TRBD1	14	-	TRBJ1-2	TGTGCCAGCAGCTCAATCGACAGGGGACATGGCTACACCTTC	CASSSIDRGHGYTF
TRBV11-2	TRBD1	15	-	TRBJ1-4	TGTGCCAGCAGCTTAGGGGACAGGTGGCAGGAAAAACTGTTTTTT	CASSLGDRWQEKLFF
TRBV11-2	-	15	-	TRBJ1-2	TGTGCCAGCAGCAACCATGCGGGGAAAAACTATGGCTACACCTTC	CASSNHAGKNYGYTF
TRBV5-1	TRBD1	16	-	TRBJ1-6	TGCGCCAGCAGCTTGTCCCCGGACAGGGGTAAAGGGCCCCTCCACTTT	CASSLSPDRGKGPLHF
TRBV9	-	15	-	TRBJ2-6	TGTGCCAGCAGCGCCCGGATCTCTGGGGCCAACGTCCTGACTTTC	CASSARISGANVLTF
TRBV9	-	14	once	TRBJ1-5	TGTGCCAGCAGCGTAGACGTTAGGGATCAGCCCCAGCATTTT	CASSVDVRDQPQHF
TRBV11-2	TRBD1	15	-	TRBJ2-5	TGTGCCAGCAGCCCTTTCAGGGGGCCGGGGGAGACCCAGTACTTC	CASSPFRGPGETQYF
TRBV27	TRBD1	16	-	TRBJ1-2	TGTGCCAGCAGTTTATCCGGGACAGGGACGAACTATGGCTACACCTTC	CASSLSGTGTNYGYTF
TRBV5-1	TRBD2	16	-	TRBJ2-1	TGCGCCAGCAGCCTGCCTCGGGGCGGGGGGGCCGAAGAGCAGTTCTTC	CASSLPRGGGAEEQFF
TRBV7-8	TRBD1	12	-	TRBJ1-4	TGTGCCAGCAGTCCGGGACAGTCGGAACTGTTTTTT	CASSPGQSELFF
TRBV3-1/TRBV3-2	-	13	-	TRBJ1-2	TGTGCCAGCAGCCAAGAAAACGACCGGGGCTACACCTTC	CASSQENDRGYTF
TRBV19	-	13	-	TRBJ1-1	TGTGCCAGTAGAGTGGGTTTGGACACTGAAGCTTTCTTT	CASRVGLDTEAFF
TRBV19	-	14	once	TRBJ1-1	TGTGCCAGTAGTACCGCTTTGGGGAACACTGAAGCTTTCTTT	CASSTALGNTEAFF
TRBV18	-	14	-	TRBJ1-1	TGTGCCAGCGTACCGGGCACGGGGGGGGCTGAAGCTTTCTTT	CASVPGTGGAEAFF
TRBV2	-	14	-	TRBJ1-2	TGTGCCAGCAGCTGGGACCGCGAGATCTATGGCTACACCTTC	CASSWDREIYGYTF
TRBV6-5	TRBD1	15	-	TRBJ1-1	TGTGCCAGCGATACGACAGGGGGCAGGGGCACTGAAGCTTTCTTT	CASDTTGGRGTEAFF